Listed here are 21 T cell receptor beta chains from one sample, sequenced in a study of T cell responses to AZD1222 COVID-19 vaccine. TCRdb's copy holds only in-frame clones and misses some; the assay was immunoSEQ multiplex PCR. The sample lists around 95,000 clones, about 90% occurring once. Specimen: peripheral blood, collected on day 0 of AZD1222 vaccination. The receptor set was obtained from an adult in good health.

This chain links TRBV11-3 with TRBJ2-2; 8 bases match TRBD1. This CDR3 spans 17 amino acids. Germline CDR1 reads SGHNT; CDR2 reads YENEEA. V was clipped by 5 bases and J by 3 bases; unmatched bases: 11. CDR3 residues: CASSPGQATSDTGELFF. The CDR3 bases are TGTGCCAGCAGCCCGGGACAGGCCACCTCCGACACCGGGGAGCTGTTTTTT.

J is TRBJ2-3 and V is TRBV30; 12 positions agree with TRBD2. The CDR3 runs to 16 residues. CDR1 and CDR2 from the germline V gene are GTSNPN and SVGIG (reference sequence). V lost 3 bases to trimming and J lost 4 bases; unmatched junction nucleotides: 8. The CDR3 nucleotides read TGTGCCTGGAGGAAACAAGGACTAGCGGGATCAGATACGCAGTATTTT. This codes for CAWRKQGLAGSDTQYF.

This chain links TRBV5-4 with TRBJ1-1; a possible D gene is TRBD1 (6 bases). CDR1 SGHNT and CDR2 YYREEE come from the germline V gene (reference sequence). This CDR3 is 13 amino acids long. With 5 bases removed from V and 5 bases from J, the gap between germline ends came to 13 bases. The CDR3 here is CASRYREGTEAFF. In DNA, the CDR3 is TGTGCCAGCAGGTACAGGGAAGGAACTGAAGCTTTCTTT.

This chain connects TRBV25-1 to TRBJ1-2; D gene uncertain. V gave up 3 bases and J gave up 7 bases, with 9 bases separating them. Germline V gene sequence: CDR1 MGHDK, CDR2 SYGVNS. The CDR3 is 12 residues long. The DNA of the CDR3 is TGTGCCAGCAGTGAGAGGAGCCGTGGCTACACCTTC. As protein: CASSERSRGYTF.

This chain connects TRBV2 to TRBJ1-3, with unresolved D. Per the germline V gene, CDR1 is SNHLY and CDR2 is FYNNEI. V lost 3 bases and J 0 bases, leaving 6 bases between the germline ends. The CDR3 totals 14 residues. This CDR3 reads CASSEGSSGNTIYF. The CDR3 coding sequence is TGTGCCAGCAGTGAGGGTTCCTCTGGAAACACCATATATTTT.

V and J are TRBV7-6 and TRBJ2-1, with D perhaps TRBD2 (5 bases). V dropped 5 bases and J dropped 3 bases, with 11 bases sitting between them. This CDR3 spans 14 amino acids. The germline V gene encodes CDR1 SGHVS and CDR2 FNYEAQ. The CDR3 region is CASSPTRSYNEQFF. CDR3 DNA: TGTGCCAGCAGCCCCACTAGAAGCTACAATGAGCAGTTCTTC.

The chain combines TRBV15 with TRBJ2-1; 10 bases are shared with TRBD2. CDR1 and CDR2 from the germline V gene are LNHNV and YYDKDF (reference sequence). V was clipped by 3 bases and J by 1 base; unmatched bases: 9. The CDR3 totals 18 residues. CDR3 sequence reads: CATSSGKLAGVSYNEQFF. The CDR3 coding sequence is TGTGCCACCAGCAGTGGTAAGCTAGCGGGAGTGTCCTACAATGAGCAGTTCTTC.

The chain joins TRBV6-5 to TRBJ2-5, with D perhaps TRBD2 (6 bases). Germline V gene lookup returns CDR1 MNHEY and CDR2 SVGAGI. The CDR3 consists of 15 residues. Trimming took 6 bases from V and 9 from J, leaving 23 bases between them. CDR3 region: CASSPRLGDSSAQYF. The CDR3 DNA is TGTGCCAGCAGCCCCCGGTTGGGGGACTCCTCGGCCCAGTACTTC.

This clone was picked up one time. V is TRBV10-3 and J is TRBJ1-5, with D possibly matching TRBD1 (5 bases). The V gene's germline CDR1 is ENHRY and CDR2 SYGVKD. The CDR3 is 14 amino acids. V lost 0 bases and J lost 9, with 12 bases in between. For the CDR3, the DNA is TGTGCCATCAGTGAGTCGGGGCCGGACCGGCCCCAGCATTTT. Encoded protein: CAISESGPDRPQHF.

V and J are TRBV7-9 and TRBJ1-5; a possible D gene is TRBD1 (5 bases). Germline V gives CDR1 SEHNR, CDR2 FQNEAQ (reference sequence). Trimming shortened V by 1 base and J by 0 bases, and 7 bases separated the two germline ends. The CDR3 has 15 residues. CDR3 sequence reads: CASSLGGASNQPQHF. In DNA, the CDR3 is TGTGCCAGCAGCTTAGGTGGGGCTAGCAATCAGCCCCAGCATTTT.

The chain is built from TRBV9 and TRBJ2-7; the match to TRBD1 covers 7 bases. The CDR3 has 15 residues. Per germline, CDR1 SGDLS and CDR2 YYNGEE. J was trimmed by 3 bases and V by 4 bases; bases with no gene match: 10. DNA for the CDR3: TGTGCCAGCAGCTTAACCGGGACAGCCTACTACGAGCAGTACTTC. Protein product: CASSLTGTAYYEQYF.

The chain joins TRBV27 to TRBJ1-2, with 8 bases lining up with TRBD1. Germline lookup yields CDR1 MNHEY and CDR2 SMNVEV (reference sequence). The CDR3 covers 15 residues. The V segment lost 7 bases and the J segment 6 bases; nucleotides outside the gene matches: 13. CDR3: CASKHGQGGFDGYTF. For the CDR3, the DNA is TGTGCCAGCAAACACGGACAGGGCGGTTTTGATGGCTACACCTTC.

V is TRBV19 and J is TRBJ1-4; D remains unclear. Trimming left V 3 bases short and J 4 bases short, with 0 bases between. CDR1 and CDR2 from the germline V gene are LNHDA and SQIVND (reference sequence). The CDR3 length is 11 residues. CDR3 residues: CASSINEKLFF. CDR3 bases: TGTGCCAGTAGTATTAATGAAAAACTGTTTTTT.

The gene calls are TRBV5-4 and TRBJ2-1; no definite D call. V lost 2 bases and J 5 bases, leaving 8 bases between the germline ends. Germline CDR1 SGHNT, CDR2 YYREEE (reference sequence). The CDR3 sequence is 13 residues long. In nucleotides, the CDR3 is TGTGCCAGCAGCTTTGCGACACACAATGAGCAGTTCTTC. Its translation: CASSFATHNEQFF.

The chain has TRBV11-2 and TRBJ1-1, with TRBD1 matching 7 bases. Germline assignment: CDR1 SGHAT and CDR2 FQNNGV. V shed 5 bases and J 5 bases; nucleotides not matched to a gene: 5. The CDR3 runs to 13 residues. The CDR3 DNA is TGTGCCAGCAGCCTTACAGGGGAAACTGAAGCTTTCTTT. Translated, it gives CASSLTGETEAFF.

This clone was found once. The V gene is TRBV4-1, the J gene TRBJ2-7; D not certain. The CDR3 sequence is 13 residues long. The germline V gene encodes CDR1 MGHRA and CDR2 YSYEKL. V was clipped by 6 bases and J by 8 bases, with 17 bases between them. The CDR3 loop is CASRAQSSEKQYF. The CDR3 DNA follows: TGCGCCAGCAGGGCTCAGTCAAGCGAAAAGCAGTACTTC.

CDR3: CASSTFSTDYNEQFF. The CDR3, as DNA: TGCGCCAGCAGCACCTTCTCGACAGACTACAATGAGCAGTTCTTC. V usage is TRBV10-1 and J usage is TRBJ2-1; the D gene is possibly TRBD1 (5 bases). This CDR3 region has 15 residues. Germline loops: CDR1 WNHNN, CDR2 SYGVQD (reference sequence). The V gene lost 6 bases and the J gene lost 3 bases, with 15 bases spanning the gap.

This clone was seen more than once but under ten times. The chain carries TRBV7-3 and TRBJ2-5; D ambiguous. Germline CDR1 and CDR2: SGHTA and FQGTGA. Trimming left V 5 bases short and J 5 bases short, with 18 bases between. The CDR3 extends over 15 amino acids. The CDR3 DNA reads TGTGCCAGCAGCCCAAGGCCAGGTCCCGGGGAGACCCAGTACTTC. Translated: CASSPRPGPGETQYF.

CDR3 residues: CASSFGGAQTGELFF. Written as DNA, the CDR3 is TGCGCCAGCAGCTTCGGGGGGGCGCAGACCGGGGAGCTGTTTTTT. The chain uses TRBV5-1 and TRBJ2-2; 8 bases are a match to TRBD2. The V segment lost 2 bases and the J segment 5 bases; nucleotides outside the gene matches: 5. This CDR3 has 15 amino acids. Germline values: CDR1 SGHRS, CDR2 YFSETQ.

In nucleotides, the CDR3 is TGCAGCGTTGGTTGGGGTTTGGGAAATGAGCAGTTCTTC. Its protein is CSVGWGLGNEQFF. V usage is TRBV29-1 and J usage is TRBJ2-1; no firm D call. This CDR3 spans 13 amino acids. V lost 4 bases, J lost 7 bases, and 14 bases lay in between. The germline gives CDR1 SQVTM, CDR2 ANQGSEA.

This CDR3 is CASSLMQGASETQYF. CDR3 in DNA: TGTGCCAGCAGTTTGATGCAGGGGGCTTCGGAGACCCAGTACTTC. The chain recombines TRBV2 with TRBJ2-5, with 8 nucleotides matching TRBD1. With 5 bases clipped from V and 5 bases from J, the junction kept 10 bases outside the gene matches. The CDR3 is made up of 15 amino acids. Germline CDR1 and CDR2: SNHLY and FYNNEI.